The following is a T cell receptor beta chain sequence with its context. This specimen belongs to a study of T cell repertoires in cytomegalovirus infection. Looking at the study overall: CMV infection together with matching HLA type was indicated by public TCR beta signatures.

TCRdb independently ran MiXCR on the reads; one entry per CDR3 protein. This sample yields about 230,000 distinct CDR3 sequences, of which roughly 22% are seen a single time; 15% to 20% belongs to the top ten. The CDR3 is 15 residues long. The germline V and J ends were trimmed by 3 bases and 2 bases, with 13 bases remaining between them. The germline V gene encodes CDR1 MNHEY and CDR2 SVGAGI. This receptor was identified in a human donor in good health (CMV status not recorded). Some clones in this sample may be carry-over from other donors' samples. Material for sequencing was CD8+ T cells from PBMCs. The V gene is TRBV6-5, the J gene TRBJ1-2; D unresolved. CDR3 sequence: CASSYSWQSNYGYTF. CDR3 DNA: TGTGCCAGCAGTTATTCGTGGCAATCCAACTATGGCTACACCTTC.